These 20 T cell receptor beta chains originate from one sample sequenced in a study of cytomegalovirus exposure and HLA in healthy donors. In the PCR, 60 Vbeta and 13 Jbeta primers were used. Repertoires were generated with immunoSEQ multiplex PCR, while TCRdb's copy carries only in-frame clones and drops some. Of about 150,000 clones in the sample, nearly 80% were seen once. The sequencing input was PBMCs. The receptors here all came from a woman aged 40-49 years in good health and CMV-seronegative.

The chain carries TRBV6-1 and TRBJ2-7, with D perhaps TRBD1 (6 bases). The length of the CDR3 is 14 residues. The germline V gene encodes CDR1 MNHNS and CDR2 SASEGT. V gave up 2 bases and J gave up 5 bases, with 13 bases separating them. The DNA for the CDR3 is TGTGCCAGCAGTGAAAGCACAGGGAACCACGAGCAGTACTTC. Residues: CASSESTGNHEQYF.

In this sample, this clone turned up a few times. The CDR3 spells CASSLGRYEQYF. The CDR3 DNA reads TGCGCCAGCAGCTTGGGCCGGTACGAGCAGTACTTC. The chain joins TRBV5-1 to TRBJ2-7; D not certain. Deletions cut 0 bases from V and 4 bases from J, with 5 bases between. Germline CDR1 and CDR2: SGHRS and YFSETQ. This CDR3 is 12 amino acids long.

CDR3 protein: CASSFLAGGPFSSTDTQYF. The CDR3 DNA reads TGTGCCAGCAGTTTCTTAGCGGGAGGTCCTTTCTCTAGCACAGATACGCAGTATTTT. The V and J genes are TRBV28 and TRBJ2-3; TRBD2 matches 10 bases. Germline V gene sequence: CDR1 MDHEN, CDR2 SYDVKM. This CDR3 is built from 19 residues. V lost 3 bases, J lost 0 bases, and 12 bases stayed unmatched.

This clone was seen a few times. The chain carries TRBV11-3 and TRBJ2-1; 8 bases agree with TRBD1. V dropped 4 bases and J dropped 6; count of bases not matched to a gene: 5. Germline V gene lookup returns CDR1 SGHNT and CDR2 YENEEA. CDR3 length: 14 residues. The CDR3 nucleotides read TGTGCCAGCAGCTCACACACAGGGGGCAATGAGCAGTTCTTC. Encoded protein: CASSSHTGGNEQFF.

This clone was counted a few times. The CDR3 bases are TGCGCCAGCAGCTTGGAAGGCAGGGCGAACACTGAAGCTTTCTTT. Protein: CASSLEGRANTEAFF. J is TRBJ1-1 and V is TRBV5-1; D may be TRBD1 (5 bases). The V end was cut by 0 bases, the J end by 1 base, with 10 bases between. The germline V gene has CDR1 SGHRS and CDR2 YFSETQ. This CDR3 comprises 15 residues.

This chain joins TRBV7-9 and TRBJ2-1, with 10 bases matching TRBD2. Germline V gives CDR1 SEHNR, CDR2 FQNEAQ (reference sequence). The CDR3 contains 14 residues. V lost 4 bases to trimming and J lost 6 bases; unmatched junction nucleotides: 3. The CDR3 sequence: CASSSGTSANEQFF. CDR3 nucleotides: TGTGCCAGCAGCTCCGGGACTAGCGCCAATGAGCAGTTCTTC.

Concerning this clone: Other DNA sequences in this sample translate to the same CDR3. The rearrangement uses TRBV5-1 and TRBJ2-7; weak D call: TRBD1 (6 bases). Germline CDR1 and CDR2: SGHRS and YFSETQ. The CDR3 spans 14 residues. Trimming pared 2 bases from V and 4 bases from J, leaving 13 bases between. The CDR3 loop reads CASSLQGTGYEQYF. CDR3 DNA sequence: TGCGCCAGCAGCTTACAGGGAACCGGTTACGAGCAGTACTTC.

In this sample, this clone turned up a few times. The chain is built from TRBV7-9 and TRBJ2-6; D not resolved. Trimming stripped 5 bases from V and 4 bases from J, with 6 bases between. Germline lookup yields CDR1 SEHNR and CDR2 FQNEAQ (reference sequence). The CDR3 contains 13 residues. The CDR3, as DNA: TGTGCCAGCAGCGAGCTCGGGGCCAACGTCCTGACTTTC. Translated, it gives CASSELGANVLTF.

J is TRBJ2-5 and V is TRBV27; 7 bases map to TRBD1. Germline-derived CDR1 and CDR2 are MNHEY and SMNVEV (reference sequence). The CDR3 runs to 15 residues. After removal of 1 base from V and 5 bases from J, the junction contained 7 bases not matched to a gene. The CDR3 DNA sequence: TGTGCCAGCAGTTTATTCGGACAGGTTGGGGAGACCCAGTACTTC. This translates into CASSLFGQVGETQYF.

This clone was observed once. As the CDR3 is not closed by the conserved phenylalanine or tryptophan, this likely results from a read error. Because the CDR3's place on the DNA is in doubt, the DNA is left out and the CDR3 is given as listed by TCRdb. The chain is built from TRBV7-9 and TRBJ1-1; no DNA check was done on the table's D call, TRBD1. Germline CDR1 SEHNR, CDR2 FQNEAQ (reference sequence). The CDR3 adds up to 10 amino acids, both ends counted. The CDR3 is CSTFGAGASG.

The chain couples TRBV7-2 to TRBJ2-1; D is unclear. Germline values: CDR1 SGHTA, CDR2 FQGNSA. There are 15 residues in the CDR3. V lost 4 bases to trimming and J lost 1 base, with 11 bases between them. The CDR3 loop is CASSSNYGSYNEQFF. The CDR3 region has the DNA TGTGCCAGCAGCTCGAACTACGGTTCCTACAATGAGCAGTTCTTC.

With respect to this clone: The junction departs from the called germline gene at one end, perhaps through a read error. V and J are TRBV9 and TRBJ2-5; possibly TRBD2 for D (6 bases). Per the germline V gene, CDR1 is SGDLS and CDR2 is YYNGEE. The CDR3 runs to 15 residues. CDR3 in DNA: TGTGCCAGCAGCGTAGCGGGAGCGAGCCAAGAGGCCCAGTACTTC. It is translated as CASSVAGASQEAQYF.

V gene TRBV25-1 combines with J gene TRBJ2-5, with 9 bases identical to TRBD2. The end of the DNA aligns better with TRBJ2-7, so the J call may be wrong. CDR1 MGHDK and CDR2 SYGVNS come from the germline V gene. The CDR3 has 14 residues. CDR3 bases: TGTGCCAGCAGTGACTGGACTAGCGCCTACGAGCAGTACTTC. This sequence encodes CASSDWTSAYEQYF.

This clone was seen more than once but under ten times. The chain has TRBV6-5 and TRBJ2-1; maybe TRBD1 (5 bases). This CDR3 spans 14 amino acids. The V gene lost 0 bases and the J gene lost 9 bases, with 12 bases spanning the gap. Germline V gene sequence: CDR1 MNHEY, CDR2 SVGAGI. CDR3 residues: CASSYSRQGGEQFF. CDR3 nucleotide sequence: TGTGCCAGCAGTTACTCGAGGCAGGGCGGTGAGCAGTTCTTC.

The V gene is TRBV28, the J gene TRBJ2-5; D possibly corresponds to TRBD2 (6 bases). V lost 7 bases, J lost 2 bases, and 14 bases lay in between. CDR3 size: 14 residues. From germline, CDR1 is MDHEN and CDR2 SYDVKM. CDR3: CASKSKRAQETQYF. As DNA, the CDR3 is TGTGCCAGCAAAAGTAAGCGGGCTCAAGAGACCCAGTACTTC.

This clone was observed a handful of times. The V gene is TRBV4-1, the J gene TRBJ2-7, with TRBD1 matching over 11 bases. V lost 0 bases and J lost 5; bases outside the gene matches: 6. The germline gives CDR1 MGHRA, CDR2 YSYEKL. The CDR3 extends over 16 amino acids. The CDR3 spells CASSQDGTGGRDEQYF. DNA for the CDR3: TGCGCCAGCAGCCAAGATGGGACAGGGGGTAGGGACGAGCAGTACTTC.

V is TRBV7-9 and J is TRBJ2-5; 7 bases fit TRBD2. CDR3 size: 14 residues. The J segment lost 5 bases and the V segment lost 5 bases, leaving 8 bases of the junction unmatched. CDR1 is SEHNR and CDR2 is FQNEAQ in the germline V gene (reference sequence). The CDR3 bases are TGTGCCAGCAGCCTTAGCGGGTCTCTCGAGACCCAGTACTTC. It encodes CASSLSGSLETQYF.

The genes are TRBV7-9 and TRBJ2-2, with 11 nucleotides matching TRBD2. The V gene's germline CDR1 is SEHNR and CDR2 FQNEAQ (reference sequence). V shed 5 bases, J shed 4 bases, and the junction held 6 bases outside the gene matches. This CDR3 contains 16 residues. CDR3 residues: CASSRGTSGGTGELFF. Written as DNA, the CDR3 is TGTGCCAGCAGCAGAGGGACTAGCGGTGGCACCGGGGAGCTGTTTTTT. The complete variable domain, with remaining parts taken from reference TRBV7-9 and TRBJ2-2, reads DTGVSQNPRHKITKRGQNVTFRCDPISEHNRLYWYRQTLGQGPEFLTYFQNEAQLEKSRLLSDRFSAERPKGSFSTLEIQRTEQGDSAMYLCASSRGTSGGTGELFFGEGSRLTVL.

V is TRBV5-1 and J is TRBJ1-1; D is unclear. This CDR3 comprises 14 residues. The V gene's germline CDR1 is SGHRS and CDR2 YFSETQ. Between the trimmed V and J ends, which lost 3 bases and 1 base, there was a span of 10 bases. DNA of the CDR3: TGCGCCAGCAGCTCCTACCAGGAGAACACTGAAGCTTTCTTT. Translated: CASSSYQENTEAFF.

J is TRBJ2-7 and V is TRBV10-1, with 11 bases fitting TRBD2. V shed 3 bases and J 7 bases; nucleotides not matched to a gene: 5. The CDR3 has 14 residues. Germline CDR1 WNHNN, CDR2 SYGVQD (reference sequence). The CDR3 sequence: CASSELAGGLEQYF. CDR3 bases: TGCGCCAGCAGTGAATTAGCGGGGGGGCTGGAGCAGTACTTC.